The 28 T cell receptor beta chains below were found in one sample sequenced in a study of T cell responses to AZD1222 COVID-19 vaccine. Using immunoSEQ multiplex PCR, the repertoire was profiled, and TCRdb retains in-frame clones only, with some absent. The sample gives about 180,000 clones, about nine tenths of which show up once; approximately 1.8% is in the top ten. Here the sequenced sample was peripheral blood, taken 28 days after the second AZD1222 dose. The source is an adult who received the AZD1222 COVID-19 vaccine.

This chain uses TRBV28 with TRBJ1-1; 11 bases align to TRBD1. The junction had 7 bases not matched to a gene; V was cut back by 6 bases and J by 4 bases. CDR3 length: 15 residues. Germline values: CDR1 MDHEN, CDR2 SYDVKM. The CDR3 loop reads CASSRGQGDFTEAFF. The CDR3 DNA reads TGTGCCAGCAGCAGGGGACAGGGGGACTTCACTGAAGCTTTCTTT.

The rearrangement links TRBV19 to TRBJ2-7, with TRBD1 matching 12 bases. The CDR3 covers 13 residues. The germline CDR1 and CDR2 sequences are LNHDA and SQIVND (reference sequence). The ends lost 9 bases at V and 7 bases at J; junction bases unmatched: 7. CDR3 sequence reads: CASSRDRGLEQYF. CDR3 coding DNA: TGTGCCAGCAGCCGGGACAGGGGGCTTGAGCAGTACTTC.

This chain links TRBV4-1 with TRBJ1-1; a possible D gene is TRBD1 (5 bases). The V and J ends lost 11 bases and 3 bases respectively, with 13 bases between them. This CDR3 region has 12 residues. CDR1 is MGHRA, CDR2 YSYEKL, per germline. The CDR3 DNA reads as TGCGCCCGACAGTGGGGCGACACTGAAGCTTTCTTT. Translating gives CARQWGDTEAFF.

This rearrangement joins TRBV29-1 to TRBJ2-3; D tentatively fits TRBD1 or TRBD2 (5 bases each). Germline V gene lookup returns CDR1 SQVTM and CDR2 ANQGSEA. The CDR3 totals 15 residues. Deletions cut 6 bases from V and 1 base from J, with 17 bases between. The CDR3 loop reads CSVKSVLGGTDTQYF. CDR3 bases: TGCAGCGTCAAATCTGTCTTGGGGGGCACAGATACGCAGTATTTT.

The V call is TRBV6-5, the J call TRBJ1-2, with D possibly being TRBD1 (6 bases). Trimming took off 10 bases at V and 2 bases at J, with 14 bases between the two ends. The CDR3 is made up of 13 amino acids. The germline V gene has CDR1 MNHEY and CDR2 SVGAGI. Here the CDR3 reads CATRRGANYGYTF. For the CDR3, the DNA is TGTGCCACTCGCAGGGGCGCCAACTATGGCTACACCTTC.

The chain couples TRBV29-1 to TRBJ1-6; D is perhaps TRBD1 (6 bases). This CDR3 contains 14 residues. In germline, CDR1 is SQVTM, CDR2 ANQGSEA. V lost 8 bases and J 8 bases, leaving 19 bases between the germline ends. The CDR3 nucleotides are TGCAGCTACCGGGACACCGGCAGGGATTCACCCCTCCACTTT. It codes for CSYRDTGRDSPLHF.

The table lists this clone with a count of one. The rearrangement links TRBV6-5 to TRBJ2-2; D ambiguous. The CDR3 is 14 amino acids. Germline V lookup: CDR1 MNHEY, CDR2 SVGAGI. V lost 6 bases to trimming and J lost 1 base, with 9 bases between them. The CDR3 DNA sequence: TGTGCCAGCAGGTTCCGGGTGAACACCGGGGAGCTGTTTTTT. Translating it yields CASRFRVNTGELFF.

The sample holds one count of this clone. V usage is TRBV6-6 and J usage is TRBJ1-5; 8 bases are shared with TRBD1. Germline V CDR1 and CDR2: MNHNY, SVGAGI (reference sequence). The CDR3 spans 16 residues. The junction had 12 bases not matched to a gene; V was cut back by 6 bases and J by 5 bases. CDR3 nucleotide sequence: TGTGCCAGCAGCCATACTAGGACAGGGCTCGATCAGCCCCAGCATTTT. It codes for CASSHTRTGLDQPQHF.

This clone was counted between two and nine times. The chain carries TRBV5-4 and TRBJ1-1, with TRBD1 identical over 8 bases. Germline assignment: CDR1 SGHNT and CDR2 YYREEE (reference sequence). The CDR3 consists of 15 residues. V lost 6 bases and J lost 0; bases outside the gene matches: 7. CDR3 residues: CASTTGDLVNTEAFF. CDR3 DNA sequence: TGTGCCAGCACGACAGGGGATTTGGTGAACACTGAAGCTTTCTTT.

CDR3 sequence (DNA): TGTGCCAGCAGTGAATGGAGGGGAACAGAGAGCTCCTACGAGCAGTACTTC. It translates to CASSEWRGTESSYEQYF. The chain is built from TRBV6-1 and TRBJ2-7; tentative D call: TRBD2 (6 bases). The V and J ends lost 2 bases and 0 bases respectively, with 17 bases between them. The CDR3 sequence is 17 residues long. Germline assignment: CDR1 MNHNS and CDR2 SASEGT.

This clone has just a few counts. This rearrangement joins TRBV11-2 to TRBJ1-5; a possible D gene is TRBD1 (5 bases). The V end was cut by 5 bases, the J end by 6 bases, with 11 bases between. This CDR3 is built from 13 residues. CDR1 is SGHAT and CDR2 is FQNNGV in the germline V gene. The CDR3 DNA is TGTGCCAGCAGCGTGGGGGTAAGTCAGCCCCAGCATTTT. Translated, it gives CASSVGVSQPQHF.

The chain carries TRBV19 and TRBJ1-5; D gene unclear. V was trimmed by 3 bases and J by 7 bases, leaving 13 bases between them. In germline, CDR1 is LNHDA, CDR2 SQIVND (reference sequence). The CDR3 loop spans 14 amino acids. CDR3 DNA sequence: TGTGCCAGTAGTATGGTGGGAATAGGGCAGCCCCAGCATTTT. It specifies CASSMVGIGQPQHF.

The chain has TRBV7-3 and TRBJ2-3; 7 positions agree with TRBD2. This CDR3 contains 16 residues. The J segment lost 6 bases and the V segment lost 3 bases, leaving 12 bases of the junction unmatched. Germline V gives CDR1 SGHTA, CDR2 FQGTGA. CDR3 coding DNA: TGTGCCAGCAGCTTCACCGGGACTACCCCTTCGGATACGCAGTATTTT. Protein product: CASSFTGTTPSDTQYF.

V and J are TRBV6-6 and TRBJ2-1, with unresolved D. The ends were cut back, 4 bases at V and 8 bases at J, with 3 bases in the middle. Germline assignment: CDR1 MNHNY and CDR2 SVGAGI (reference sequence). This CDR3 contains 10 residues. CDR3 nucleotide sequence: TGTGCCAGCAGTTCGGATGAGCAGTTCTTC. Its protein product is CASSSDEQFF.

This chain links TRBV5-1 with TRBJ1-4, with D possibly being TRBD1 (6 bases). V gave up 0 bases and J gave up 7 bases, with 13 bases separating them. This CDR3 spans 15 amino acids. Germline V gives CDR1 SGHRS, CDR2 YFSETQ. CDR3 DNA: TGCGCCAGCAGCTTGGTAGGGGGAGAGAGTGAAAAACTGTTTTTT. Translated: CASSLVGGESEKLFF.

The J gene is TRBJ2-3, the V gene TRBV15; possible D gene TRBD2, 5 bases. CDR1 LNHNV and CDR2 YYDKDF come from the germline V gene (reference sequence). The CDR3 spans 15 residues. Trimming left V 1 base short and J 6 bases short, with 14 bases between. CDR3 region: CATSRVGEEVDTQYF. CDR3 nucleotides: TGTGCCACCAGCAGAGTGGGTGAGGAGGTGGATACGCAGTATTTT.

The rearrangement joins TRBV30 to TRBJ1-5; 10 nucleotides align to TRBD1. The germline gives CDR1 GTSNPN, CDR2 SVGIG (reference sequence). This CDR3 region has 17 residues. The J segment lost 2 bases and the V segment lost 0 bases, leaving 7 bases of the junction unmatched. CDR3 sequence (DNA): TGTGCCTGGAGTGTAGGGACAGGGGTAAGGGGCAATCAGCCCCAGCATTTT. This codes for CAWSVGTGVRGNQPQHF.

This chain connects TRBV19 to TRBJ2-7; 9 positions agree with TRBD2. The CDR3 is made up of 15 amino acids. Losses at the gene ends were 5 bases for V and 4 bases for J; bases not matched to a gene: 9. Germline CDR1 and CDR2: LNHDA and SQIVND (reference sequence). This chain's CDR3 is CASSPFESGRYEQYF. The CDR3, as DNA: TGTGCCAGTAGTCCCTTCGAGAGCGGGAGGTACGAGCAGTACTTC.

V is TRBV7-2 and J is TRBJ1-2; perhaps TRBD1 as D (5 bases). CDR1 is SGHTA and CDR2 is FQGNSA in the germline V gene. The CDR3 runs 16 residues. The V and J ends lost 6 bases and 0 bases respectively, with 17 bases between them. The CDR3 is CASRSHHGTANYGYTF. DNA of the CDR3: TGTGCCAGCAGGTCTCACCATGGGACCGCTAACTATGGCTACACCTTC. Together with reference TRBV7-2 and TRBJ1-2, the CDR3 gives the full variable domain: GAGVSQSPSNKVTEKGKDVELRCDPISGHTALYWYRQSLGQGLEFLIYFQGNSAPDKSGLPSDRFSAERTGGSVSTLTIQRTQQEDSAVYLCASRSHHGTANYGYTFGSGTRLTVV.

V is TRBV29-1 and J is TRBJ2-5; D is perhaps TRBD2 (7 bases). The CDR3 contains 13 residues. V lost 6 bases, J lost 5 bases, and 16 bases lay in between. Germline CDR1 reads SQVTM; CDR2 reads ANQGSEA. The CDR3 here is CSVAGAARETQYF. The CDR3 coding sequence is TGCAGCGTCGCGGGGGCGGCCAGGGAGACCCAGTACTTC.

The V gene is TRBV6-5, the J gene TRBJ1-4; D gene uncertain. The CDR3 is 12 residues long. CDR1 is MNHEY, CDR2 SVGAGI, per germline. The V end lost 4 bases, the J end lost 6 bases, and 6 bases lay between the germline ends. This chain's CDR3 is CASSSRDEKLFF. The CDR3 region has the DNA TGTGCCAGCAGTTCTAGGGATGAAAAACTGTTTTTT.

The V and J genes are TRBV24-1 and TRBJ2-3; D unclear. CDR1 and CDR2 (germline): KGHDR, SFDVKD. Between the trimmed V and J ends, which lost 3 bases and 4 bases, there was a span of 7 bases. The length of the CDR3 is 13 residues. The CDR3 protein is CATSDGEPDTQYF. The CDR3 DNA reads as TGTGCCACCAGTGATGGGGAACCAGATACGCAGTATTTT.

The chain is built from TRBV5-1 and TRBJ1-2, with TRBD1 as a possible D gene (6 bases). The CDR3 is made up of 14 amino acids. Germline-derived CDR1 and CDR2 are SGHRS and YFSETQ. Trimming removed 0 bases from V and 6 bases from J, with 12 bases in between. The CDR3: CASSLAGKGDGYTF. In DNA, the CDR3 is TGCGCCAGCAGCTTGGCAGGAAAGGGGGATGGCTACACCTTC.

V is TRBV6-5 and J is TRBJ1-1; a possible D gene is TRBD1 (6 bases). This CDR3 has 13 residues. Trimming pared 4 bases from V and 3 bases from J, leaving 9 bases between. Germline V CDR1 and CDR2: MNHEY, SVGAGI. This CDR3 reads CASSSYRDTEAFF. Here the CDR3 DNA reads TGTGCCAGCAGTTCCTACAGGGACACTGAAGCTTTCTTT.

This chain connects TRBV18 to TRBJ1-1; D gene uncertain. This CDR3 region has 14 residues. Germline V gene data show CDR1 as KGHSH and CDR2 as LQKENI. V gave up 5 bases and J gave up 2 bases, with 12 bases separating them. The CDR3 coding sequence is TGTGCCAGCTCATTTGGGGTGATTAACACTGAAGCTTTCTTT. Translation: CASSFGVINTEAFF.

The chain carries TRBV5-1 and TRBJ2-7; 9 nucleotides agree with TRBD1. After removal of 0 bases from V and 2 bases from J, the junction contained 3 bases not matched to a gene. The CDR3 totals 15 residues. Germline CDR1 and CDR2: SGHRS and YFSETQ. CDR3 amino acids: CASSLGGQGAYEQYF. CDR3 DNA: TGCGCCAGCAGCTTGGGGGGACAGGGAGCCTACGAGCAGTACTTC.

The rearrangement joins TRBV19 to TRBJ1-2; 8 bases agree with TRBD1. V lost 5 bases, J lost 3 bases, and 2 bases stayed unmatched. Germline V gives CDR1 LNHDA, CDR2 SQIVND (reference sequence). This CDR3 is built from 13 residues. The CDR3, as DNA: TGTGCCAGTAGTCTGACAGGGGACTATGGCTACACCTTC. Amino acids: CASSLTGDYGYTF. Supplemented by reference TRBV19 and TRBJ1-2, the full variable domain reads DGGITQSPKYLFRKEGQNVTLSCEQNLNHDAMYWYRQDPGQGLRLIYYSQIVNDFQKGDIAEGYSVSREKKESFPLTVTSAQKNPTAFYLCASSLTGDYGYTFGSGTRLTVV.

V gene TRBV6-2 or TRBV6-3 combines with J gene TRBJ2-7; D gene ambiguous. The CDR3 consists of 14 residues. Germline V gene lookup returns CDR1 MNHEY and CDR2 SVGEGT. Trimming pared 5 bases from V and 3 bases from J, leaving 14 bases between. This CDR3 is CASSPTASHYEQYF. The CDR3 DNA is TGTGCCAGCAGTCCGACGGCGTCTCACTACGAGCAGTACTTC.